The 26 T cell receptor beta chains presented below share a single source sample, sequenced in a study of T-cell reconstitution after alpha-beta-depleted transplantation in children. Preparation of the TCRbeta library was carried out with unique molecular identifiers. TCRdb independently ran MiXCR on the PCR reads; one entry per CDR3 protein. The data hold some 550,000 distinct CDR3 sequences, with roughly 24% observed a single time. The input for sequencing was PBMCs, mostly from graft donor cells, taken 360 days after TCRalphabeta/CD19-depleted stem cell transplant. These TCRs come from a boy in the first two years of life who had a stem cell transplant for acute myeloid leukemia, so the T cells may come from the graft donor.

V usage is TRBV12-3 or TRBV12-4 and J usage is TRBJ2-3; D remains unclear. The CDR3 is 12 residues long. Trimming left V 6 bases short and J 4 bases short, with 8 bases between. DNA of the CDR3: TGTGCCAGCAGATACCGCCCAGATACGCAGTATTTT. Amino acids: CASRYRPDTQYF.

This clonotype was seen more than once but under ten times. This chain joins TRBV20-1 and TRBJ1-4, with D unclear. The CDR3 has 16 residues. The germline V and J ends were trimmed by 1 base and 7 bases, with 19 bases remaining between them. Looked up from germline, CDR1 is DFQATT and CDR2 is SNEGSKA (reference sequence). CDR3 region: CSARAASSLSGEKLFF. CDR3 nucleotide sequence: TGCAGTGCTAGAGCCGCCTCCAGCCTCAGTGGTGAAAAACTGTTTTTT.

This clonotype has more than one count but fewer than ten. The chain has TRBV6-5 and TRBJ1-5, with TRBD1 identical over 7 bases. The germline V gene has CDR1 MNHEY and CDR2 SVGAGI. Trimming took 0 bases from V and 5 from J; bases not matched to a gene: 4. The CDR3 totals 15 residues. The CDR3 DNA sequence: TGTGCCAGCAGTTACTCCGGGACAGAAGATCAGCCCCAGCATTTT. Amino acid sequence: CASSYSGTEDQPQHF.

The CDR3 nucleotides read TGTGCCAGCAGCTTACACGGGGGCACAGATACGCAGTATTTT. Protein: CASSLHGGTDTQYF. The V gene is TRBV7-9, the J gene TRBJ2-3; TRBD2 is a possible D gene (5 bases). The CDR3 has 14 amino acids. V was pared by 2 bases and J by 1 base, with 7 bases between. Germline lookup yields CDR1 SEHNR and CDR2 FQNEAQ (reference sequence).

The chain has TRBV20-1 and TRBJ1-6; D gene unclear. CDR3 length: 14 residues. Trimming shortened V by 6 bases and J by 7 bases, and 16 bases separated the two germline ends. Germline V gene data show CDR1 as DFQATT and CDR2 as SNEGSKA (reference sequence). CDR3: CSATTSGGNSPLHF. CDR3 DNA sequence: TGCAGTGCCACAACCTCGGGTGGAAATTCACCCCTCCACTTT.

This chain joins TRBV28 and TRBJ2-3, with 8 bases lining up with TRBD1. The V gene's germline CDR1 is MDHEN and CDR2 SYDVKM. There are 16 residues in the CDR3. The J segment lost 3 bases and the V segment lost 4 bases, leaving 9 bases of the junction unmatched. The CDR3 DNA reads TGTGCCAGCAGTTGGATTTGGACAGGGCTAACAGATACGCAGTATTTT. Encoded protein: CASSWIWTGLTDTQYF. Combining the CDR3 with reference TRBV28 and TRBJ2-3 gives the whole variable domain DVKVTQSSRYLVKRTGEKVFLECVQDMDHENMFWYRQDPGLGLRLIYFSYDVKMKEKGDIPEGYSVSREKKERFSLILESASTNQTSMYLCASSWIWTGLTDTQYFGPGTRLTVL.

This rearrangement joins TRBV28 to TRBJ1-3; D unclear. Germline V gene sequence: CDR1 MDHEN, CDR2 SYDVKM. V gave up 5 bases and J gave up 4 bases, with 12 bases separating them. The CDR3 loop spans 14 amino acids. In DNA form, the CDR3 reads TGTGCCAGCAGTCCCGCGGGGAAGGGAAACACCATATATTTT. Translated: CASSPAGKGNTIYF. Together with reference TRBV28 and TRBJ1-3, the CDR3 gives the full variable domain: DVKVTQSSRYLVKRTGEKVFLECVQDMDHENMFWYRQDPGLGLRLIYFSYDVKMKEKGDIPEGYSVSREKKERFSLILESASTNQTSMYLCASSPAGKGNTIYFGEGSWLTVV.

This clonotype showed up just a few times. This rearrangement joins TRBV12-3 or TRBV12-4 to TRBJ1-2; 7 nucleotides align to TRBD1. The CDR3 loop spans 15 amino acids. After removal of 5 bases from V and 6 bases from J, the junction contained 12 bases not matched to a gene. CDR3 coding DNA: TGTGCCAGCAGTCCTCCGACAGGGAGTACGAATGGCTACACCTTC. Residues: CASSPPTGSTNGYTF.

This clonotype was detected ten times or more. The V call is TRBV11-3, the J call TRBJ1-2; D remains unclear. The germline V gene encodes CDR1 SGHNT and CDR2 YENEEA. V was pared by 2 bases and J by 7 bases, with 23 bases between. The CDR3 is 17 amino acids. The CDR3 here is CASSLSGVEGSSAGYTF. The CDR3 bases are TGTGCCAGCAGCTTAAGTGGAGTTGAAGGGAGTTCAGCTGGCTACACCTTC.

This clonotype was counted ten times or more. DNA of the CDR3: TGTGCCAGCAGTCCCCCGCAGTCGTACAATGAGCAGTTCTTC. Encoded protein: CASSPPQSYNEQFF. The rearrangement joins TRBV12-3 or TRBV12-4 to TRBJ2-1; D gene uncertain. V was pared by 5 bases and J by 4 bases, with 12 bases between. The CDR3 has 14 residues.

A few counts support this clonotype. This chain links TRBV12-3 or TRBV12-4 with TRBJ2-5; 10 bases are a match to TRBD2. V dropped 8 bases and J dropped 5; count of bases not matched to a gene: 11. The CDR3 consists of 15 residues. This chain's CDR3 is CASLPSGGEVETQYF. Written as DNA, the CDR3 is TGTGCCAGCCTCCCGAGCGGGGGGGAAGTGGAGACCCAGTACTTC.

The genes are TRBV6-1 and TRBJ2-2; a weak D match, TRBD1 (5 bases). Germline-derived CDR1 and CDR2 are MNHNS and SASEGT. This CDR3 spans 14 amino acids. V was trimmed by 6 bases and J by 6 bases, leaving 14 bases between them. The CDR3 nucleotides are TGTGCCAGCAGGCGACAGCCCGGCGCCGGGGAGCTGTTTTTT. This codes for CASRRQPGAGELFF.

The rearrangement joins TRBV12-3 or TRBV12-4 to TRBJ1-2; the D is unclear. Trimming left V 0 bases short and J 8 bases short, with 4 bases between. The CDR3 consists of 11 residues. The CDR3 is CASSLARGYTF. CDR3 bases: TGTGCCAGCAGTTTAGCGCGCGGCTACACCTTC.

This clonotype was seen a few times. This sequence joins TRBV27 and TRBJ2-1, with D uncertain. The CDR3 has 14 residues. Germline V gene lookup returns CDR1 MNHEY and CDR2 SMNVEV (reference sequence). The germline V and J ends were trimmed by 7 bases and 6 bases, with 16 bases remaining between them. CDR3 sequence: CASTPRQGLNEQFF. The CDR3 nucleotides are TGTGCCAGCACCCCGAGACAAGGCCTCAATGAGCAGTTCTTC.

This clonotype came up many times. V usage is TRBV20-1 and J usage is TRBJ2-7, with D perhaps being TRBD1 or TRBD2 (5 bases each). The CDR3 length is 18 residues. Trimming removed 1 base at V and 3 bases at J, with 25 bases between. Germline-derived CDR1 and CDR2 are DFQATT and SNEGSKA (reference sequence). CDR3 loop: CSARAIPGNQGLNYEQYF. CDR3 bases: TGCAGTGCTAGAGCCATACCGGGGAACCAGGGTCTCAACTACGAGCAGTACTTC.

For the CDR3, the DNA is TGTGCCAGCAGCTTAGAAGACAGGGTACTCGGGAACACTGAAGCTTTCTTT. It encodes CASSLEDRVLGNTEAFF. The genes are TRBV11-3 and TRBJ1-1, with 7 bases that match TRBD1. The trim removed 0 bases at V and 1 base at J, leaving 8 bases unmatched. The CDR3 length is 17 residues. The germline V gene has CDR1 SGHNT and CDR2 YENEEA.

The chain carries TRBV6-1 and TRBJ2-3, with D tentatively TRBD1 (7 bases). CDR3 length equals 13 residues. With 5 bases removed from V and 10 bases from J, the gap between germline ends came to 16 bases. The germline CDR1 and CDR2 sequences are MNHNS and SASEGT. CDR3 protein: CASSRDSGLAQYF. CDR3 sequence (DNA): TGTGCCAGCAGTCGGGACAGCGGGCTCGCGCAGTATTTT.

This clonotype has only a few counts. For the CDR3, the DNA is TGCAGTGCGAGGGACAGGCGGTACACTGAAGCTTTCTTT. It codes for CSARDRRYTEAFF. The chain is built from TRBV20-1 and TRBJ1-1; 8 bases line up with TRBD1. Germline-derived CDR1 and CDR2 are DFQATT and SNEGSKA (reference sequence). V trimming: 6 bases; J trimming: 3 bases; junction bases outside the gene matches: 6. This CDR3 contains 13 residues.

The chain uses TRBV4-3 and TRBJ1-3; D is uncertain. CDR1 and CDR2 from the germline V gene are LGHNA and YSLEER. Trimming shortened V by 0 bases and J by 0 bases, and 9 bases separated the two germline ends. The CDR3 covers 16 residues. The CDR3 sequence: CASSQERVLSGNTIYF. CDR3 sequence (DNA): TGCGCCAGCAGCCAAGAACGAGTTCTCTCTGGAAACACCATATATTTT.

This clonotype was counted only a few times. J is TRBJ2-1 and V is TRBV29-1; D possibly corresponds to TRBD1 (7 bases). The length of the CDR3 is 15 residues. The V end was cut by 7 bases, the J end by 0 bases, with 16 bases between. The V gene's germline CDR1 is SQVTM and CDR2 ANQGSEA. Here the CDR3 reads CSAPSGGGSYNEQFF. The CDR3 coding sequence is TGCAGCGCCCCCTCAGGGGGAGGCTCCTACAATGAGCAGTTCTTC.

The chain uses TRBV29-1 and TRBJ2-1; TRBD1 aligns across 7 bases. Germline V gene lookup returns CDR1 SQVTM and CDR2 ANQGSEA. Trimming at V came to 7 bases and at J to 7 bases, leaving 10 bases not matched to a gene. This CDR3 is built from 13 residues. The CDR3, as DNA: TGCAGCGCCTCTCGACAGGGTGGAAATGAGCAGTTCTTC. Protein: CSASRQGGNEQFF.

This clonotype was seen a few times. The rearrangement joins TRBV7-7 to TRBJ2-7; D may be TRBD2 (6 bases). The V and J ends lost 0 bases and 5 bases respectively, with 8 bases between them. This CDR3 contains 13 residues. Germline V lookup: CDR1 SSHAT, CDR2 FNYEAQ (reference sequence). The CDR3 reads CASSLARGNEQYF. For the CDR3, the DNA is TGTGCCAGCAGCTTAGCGCGGGGTAACGAGCAGTACTTC.

The chain uses TRBV29-1 and TRBJ2-5; the D gene is possibly TRBD2 (6 bases). The germline gives CDR1 SQVTM, CDR2 ANQGSEA. V gave up 0 bases and J gave up 5 bases, with 10 bases separating them. This CDR3 is built from 13 residues. CDR3 DNA sequence: TGCAGCGTTGAAGAGGGGGGAGCGGAGACCCAGTACTTC. Its translation is CSVEEGGAETQYF.

In regard to this clonotype: The junction shows a germline mismatch at one end, possibly a read error. As DNA, the CDR3 is TGCAGTGCCAGAGAGGGCAATGAGCAGTTCTTC. The encoded protein is CSAREGNEQFF. V gene TRBV20-1 combines with J gene TRBJ2-1; the D gene is possibly TRBD2 (5 bases). The CDR3 has 11 residues. CDR1 and CDR2 (germline): DFQATT, SNEGSKA (reference sequence).

The sample holds a few counts of this clonotype. V usage is TRBV6-1 and J usage is TRBJ1-5; D gene ambiguous. V lost 8 bases to trimming and J lost 7 bases, with 21 bases between them. Germline V gene data show CDR1 as MNHNS and CDR2 as SASEGT. CDR3 length: 15 amino acids. The CDR3 spells CASGSGPQAGQPQHF. The CDR3 DNA sequence: TGTGCCAGCGGCTCCGGGCCTCAAGCGGGGCAGCCCCAGCATTTT.

The chain uses TRBV23-1 and TRBJ2-5, with TRBD1 matching over 10 bases. TRBV23-1 is treated as an ORF (open reading frame) with a function not yet certain. J lost 5 bases, V lost 6 bases, and 9 bases had no gene match. CDR3 length equals 15 residues. The CDR3 DNA reads TGCGCCAGCAGAGCCGGGACAGGGGAGTTGGAGACCCAGTACTTC. As protein: CASRAGTGELETQYF.